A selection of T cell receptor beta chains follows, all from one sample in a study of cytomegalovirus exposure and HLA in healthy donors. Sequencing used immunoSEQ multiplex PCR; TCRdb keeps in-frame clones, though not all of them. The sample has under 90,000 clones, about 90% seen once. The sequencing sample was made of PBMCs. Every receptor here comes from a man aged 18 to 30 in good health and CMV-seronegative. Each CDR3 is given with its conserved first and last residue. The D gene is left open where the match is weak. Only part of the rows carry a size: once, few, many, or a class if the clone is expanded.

cdr3_aa: CAISGTVTGYTF
cdr3_nt: TGTGCCATCAGCGGGACAGTGACTGGCTACACCTTC
j_call: TRBJ1-2
v_call: TRBV10-3
clone_size: .
d_call: TRBD1

cdr3_aa: CASSLSSLGTGTYNEQFF
cdr3_nt: TGTGCCAGCAGTTTATCCTCGTTGGGGACAGGGACCTACAATGAGCAGTTCTTC
j_call: TRBJ2-1
v_call: TRBV27
clone_size: .
d_call: TRBD1

cdr3_aa: CATSRAGAYGVETQYF
cdr3_nt: TGTGCCACCAGCAGAGCAGGGGCTTACGGGGTTGAGACCCAGTACTTC
j_call: TRBJ2-5
v_call: TRBV15
clone_size: .
d_call: .

cdr3_aa: CATSRDRVGEQYF
cdr3_nt: TGTGCCACCAGCCGGGACAGGGTAGGCGAGCAGTACTTC
j_call: TRBJ2-7
v_call: TRBV15
clone_size: .
d_call: TRBD1

cdr3_aa: CASSLGLAGDTQYF
cdr3_nt: TGTGCCAGCAGCTTGGGACTAGCGGGAGATACGCAGTATTTT
j_call: TRBJ2-3
v_call: TRBV14
clone_size: .
d_call: TRBD2

cdr3_aa: CASSPKGGGNQPQHF
cdr3_nt: TGTGCCAGCAGCCCCAAAGGGGGCGGCAATCAGCCCCAGCATTTT
j_call: TRBJ1-5
v_call: TRBV6-6
clone_size: .
d_call: TRBD1

cdr3_aa: CASSEGGRAFYEQYF
cdr3_nt: TGTGCCAGCAGTGAAGGCGGGAGGGCCTTCTACGAGCAGTACTTC
j_call: TRBJ2-7
v_call: TRBV2
clone_size: .
d_call: TRBD2

cdr3_aa: CASSPGTSDEQYF
cdr3_nt: TGTGCCAGCTCTCCCGGGACTAGTGACGAGCAGTACTTC
j_call: TRBJ2-7
v_call: TRBV27
clone_size: .
d_call: TRBD2

cdr3_aa: CASSPIEGAFF
cdr3_nt: TGTGCCAGCTCACCAATAGAGGGAGCTTTCTTT
j_call: TRBJ1-1
v_call: TRBV18
clone_size: .
d_call: .

cdr3_aa: CASSPSVPSSGNTIYF
cdr3_nt: TGTGCCAGCTCACCGTCAGTTCCCAGCTCTGGAAACACCATATATTTT
j_call: TRBJ1-3
v_call: TRBV18
clone_size: .
d_call: .

cdr3_aa: CASSSTGTGERTGELFF
cdr3_nt: TGTGCCAGCAGTTCTACCGGGACAGGGGAACGTACCGGGGAGCTGTTTTTT
j_call: TRBJ2-2
v_call: TRBV7-2
clone_size: .
d_call: TRBD1

cdr3_aa: CATPALAGLTVSNTGELFF
cdr3_nt: TGTGCCACCCCAGCACTAGCGGGCCTAACTGTTTCGAACACCGGGGAGCTGTTTTTT
j_call: TRBJ2-2
v_call: TRBV18
clone_size: .
d_call: TRBD2

cdr3_aa: CASSPQAGFYNEQFF
cdr3_nt: TGTGCCAGCAGTCCTCAAGCGGGATTCTACAATGAGCAGTTCTTC
j_call: TRBJ2-1
v_call: TRBV5-4
clone_size: .
d_call: TRBD2

cdr3_aa: CASSLGQGKETQYF
cdr3_nt: TGTGCCAGCAGCCTCGGACAGGGCAAAGAGACCCAGTACTTC
j_call: TRBJ2-5
v_call: TRBV11-2
clone_size: .
d_call: TRBD1

cdr3_aa: CASSSRAPYEQYF
cdr3_nt: TGTGCCAGCAGTTCCAGGGCCCCCTACGAGCAGTACTTC
j_call: TRBJ2-7
v_call: TRBV6-5
clone_size: .
d_call: .

cdr3_aa: CASSIERVTGELFF
cdr3_nt: TGTGCCAGTAGTATCGAGAGGGTCACCGGGGAGCTGTTTTTT
j_call: TRBJ2-2
v_call: TRBV19
clone_size: once
d_call: .

cdr3_aa: CASSPRDRGYQETQYF
cdr3_nt: TGTGCCAGTAGTCCCCGGGACAGGGGATACCAAGAGACCCAGTACTTC
j_call: TRBJ2-5
v_call: TRBV19
clone_size: .
d_call: TRBD1

cdr3_aa: CASSQGDRQYNEQFF
cdr3_nt: TGTGCCAGCAGTCAAGGGGACAGGCAATACAATGAGCAGTTCTTC
j_call: TRBJ2-1
v_call: TRBV6-1
clone_size: .
d_call: TRBD1

cdr3_aa: CASRRQGPRPGDTGELFF
cdr3_nt: TGTGCCAGCAGAAGACAGGGTCCCCGCCCTGGAGACACCGGGGAGCTGTTTTTT
j_call: TRBJ2-2
v_call: TRBV7-3
clone_size: .
d_call: TRBD1

cdr3_aa: CASRKGGIANTGELFF
cdr3_nt: TGTGCCAGTAGAAAGGGAGGAATCGCGAACACCGGGGAGCTGTTTTTT
j_call: TRBJ2-2
v_call: TRBV19
clone_size: .
d_call: .

cdr3_aa: CASRTRGYYEQYF
cdr3_nt: TGTGCCAGCAGGACAAGAGGGTACTACGAGCAGTACTTC
j_call: TRBJ2-7
v_call: TRBV28
clone_size: .
d_call: .

cdr3_aa: CASSIQGAFNEQFF
cdr3_nt: TGTGCCAGTAGTATCCAGGGGGCATTCAATGAGCAGTTCTTC
j_call: TRBJ2-1
v_call: TRBV19
clone_size: once
d_call: TRBD1

cdr3_aa: CATRGTSGRKETQYF
cdr3_nt: TGTGCCACCAGGGGGACTAGCGGGAGGAAAGAGACCCAGTACTTC
j_call: TRBJ2-5
v_call: TRBV15
clone_size: .
d_call: TRBD2

cdr3_aa: CASSRPEPTYEQYF
cdr3_nt: TGTGCCAGTAGTAGGCCGGAGCCAACCTACGAGCAGTACTTC
j_call: TRBJ2-7
v_call: TRBV19
clone_size: .
d_call: .

cdr3_aa: CASRLAGETQYF
cdr3_nt: TGTGCCAGCAGGCTAGCCGGGGAGACCCAGTACTTC
j_call: TRBJ2-5
v_call: TRBV7-6
clone_size: .
d_call: .

cdr3_aa: CASRAQGGGTNEKLFF
cdr3_nt: TGTGCCAGCAGGGCACAGGGGGGTGGAACTAATGAAAAACTGTTTTTT
j_call: TRBJ1-4
v_call: TRBV28
clone_size: few
d_call: TRBD1

cdr3_aa: CVSSQENLRGAQYF
cdr3_nt: TGCGTCAGCAGCCAAGAAAACCTCCGGGGAGCCCAGTACTTC
j_call: TRBJ2-5
v_call: TRBV4-1
clone_size: .
d_call: .